This T cell receptor beta chain was captured by sequencing in a study of CD8 T cells in ankylosing spondylitis. The CDR3 totals 14 residues. V lost 5 bases and J lost 4; bases outside the gene matches: 4. The germline CDR1 and CDR2 sequences are SGHRS and YFSETQ. Preparation of TCR beta libraries was done by quantitative 5'-RACE with molecular barcodes. One entry per CDR3 protein, called by TCRdb with MiXCR from the 5' RACE reads. The sample carries 15,000 to 20,000 distinct CDR3 sequences, 7% to 10% recorded once. Study observations and caveats: According to the report, clones linked to the disease were significantly enriched in matched synovial fluid samples taken from ankylosing spondylitis patients. A motif of under 10 highly homologous TCR beta variants was seen as apparently characteristic of ankylosing spondylitis blood.

This clonotype came up many times. Antigen specificity is unknown. The V gene is TRBV5-1, the J gene TRBJ2-2, with TRBD1 matching 8 bases. Sequenced sample: blood. This clonotype was obtained from a male donor with ankylosing spondylitis or in good health (not recorded which). The CDR3 loop reads CASRDREVTGELFF. In nucleotides, the CDR3 is TGCGCCAGCAGGGACAGGGAAGTCACCGGGGAGCTGTTTTTT.